Shown below are 5 T cell receptor beta chains from a single sample sequenced in a study of OX40 agonist ivuxolimab in advanced cancers. Measured with immunoSEQ multiplex PCR; TCRdb has only the in-frame clones, and not every one. This repertoire shows 70,000 to 100,000 clones, approximately 90% found once; its top ten account for 6.5% to 8.5%. Sequencing used CD4+ or CD8+ T cells sorted from blood, obtained in a trial of the OX40 agonist ivuxolimab. The receptors derive from an adult with an advanced solid tumor such as melanoma, head and neck, liver or kidney cancer.

This clone was recorded once. In nucleotides, the CDR3 is TGCGCCAGCAGCTTATCGGACAGGTTGGGGTACGATGAGCAGTTCTTC. Translated: CASSLSDRLGYDEQFF. The chain joins TRBV5-1 to TRBJ2-1; the match to TRBD1 covers 7 bases. V gave up 2 bases and J gave up 8 bases; unmatched junction bases: 13. This CDR3 contains 16 residues. Germline CDR1 reads SGHRS; CDR2 reads YFSETQ.

The chain recombines TRBV30 with TRBJ2-1, with TRBD2 matching over 15 bases. CDR3 length equals 17 residues. The germline gives CDR1 GTSNPN, CDR2 SVGIG (reference sequence). Trimming took 2 bases from V and 7 from J; bases not matched to a gene: 9. The CDR3 region has the DNA TGTGCCTGGAGTTTGGGACTAGCGGGAGGTCGGTGGAATGAGCAGTTCTTC. Translating it yields CAWSLGLAGGRWNEQFF.

V usage is TRBV28 and J usage is TRBJ2-6, with no clear D. This CDR3 comprises 16 residues. V gave up 3 bases and J gave up 0 bases, with 9 bases separating them. Germline V gives CDR1 MDHEN, CDR2 SYDVKM. As DNA, the CDR3 is TGTGCCAGCAGTTTGGGCGGCCTCTCTGGGGCCAACGTCCTGACTTTC. Translating gives CASSLGGLSGANVLTF.

The V gene is TRBV28, the J gene TRBJ1-6; D is unclear. The CDR3 length is 15 residues. From germline, CDR1 is MDHEN and CDR2 SYDVKM. V was cut by 3 bases and J by 15 bases, with 21 bases left in between. The CDR3 coding sequence is TGTGCCAGCAGTTTCCATCAGACCTCGACATCAAGCCTCCACTTT. As protein: CASSFHQTSTSSLHF.

This clone appeared a single time. The chain has TRBV7-6 and TRBJ2-5; 7 positions match TRBD1. The CDR3 is 12 amino acids. Per the germline V gene, CDR1 is SGHVS and CDR2 is FNYEAQ. V shed 5 bases, J shed 8 bases, and the junction held 5 bases outside the gene matches. CDR3 in DNA: TGTGCCAGCAGCCCCCGACAGGGAACCCAGTACTTC. Protein: CASSPRQGTQYF.